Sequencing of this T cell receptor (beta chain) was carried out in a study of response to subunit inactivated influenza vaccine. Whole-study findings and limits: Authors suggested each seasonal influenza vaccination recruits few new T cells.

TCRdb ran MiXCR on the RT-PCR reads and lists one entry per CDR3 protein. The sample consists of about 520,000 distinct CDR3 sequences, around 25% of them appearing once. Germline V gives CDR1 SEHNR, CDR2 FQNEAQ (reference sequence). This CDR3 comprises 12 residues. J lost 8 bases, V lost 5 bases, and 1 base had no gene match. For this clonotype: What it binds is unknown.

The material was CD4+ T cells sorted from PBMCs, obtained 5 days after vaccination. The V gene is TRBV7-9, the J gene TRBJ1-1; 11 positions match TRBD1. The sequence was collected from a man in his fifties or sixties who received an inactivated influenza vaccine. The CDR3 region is CASSRDRGEAFF. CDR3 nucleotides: TGTGCCAGCAGCAGGGACAGGGGGGAAGCTTTCTTT.